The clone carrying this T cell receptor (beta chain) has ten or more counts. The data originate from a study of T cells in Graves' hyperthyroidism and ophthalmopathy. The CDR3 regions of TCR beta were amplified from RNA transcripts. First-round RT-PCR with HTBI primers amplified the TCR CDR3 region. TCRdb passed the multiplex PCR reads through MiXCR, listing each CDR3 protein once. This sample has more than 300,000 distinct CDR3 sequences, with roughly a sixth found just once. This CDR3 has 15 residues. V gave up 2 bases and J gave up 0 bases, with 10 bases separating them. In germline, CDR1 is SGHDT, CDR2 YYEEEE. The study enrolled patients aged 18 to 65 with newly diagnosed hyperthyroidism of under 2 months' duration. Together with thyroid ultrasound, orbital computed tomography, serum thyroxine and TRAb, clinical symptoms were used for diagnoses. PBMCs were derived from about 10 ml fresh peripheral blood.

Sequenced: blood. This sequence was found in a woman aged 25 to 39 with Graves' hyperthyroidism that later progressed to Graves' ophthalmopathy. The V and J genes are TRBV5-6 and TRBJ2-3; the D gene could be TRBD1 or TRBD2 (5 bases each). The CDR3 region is CASSFMGDSTDTQYF. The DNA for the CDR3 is TGTGCCAGCAGCTTTATGGGGGATAGCACAGATACGCAGTATTTT.